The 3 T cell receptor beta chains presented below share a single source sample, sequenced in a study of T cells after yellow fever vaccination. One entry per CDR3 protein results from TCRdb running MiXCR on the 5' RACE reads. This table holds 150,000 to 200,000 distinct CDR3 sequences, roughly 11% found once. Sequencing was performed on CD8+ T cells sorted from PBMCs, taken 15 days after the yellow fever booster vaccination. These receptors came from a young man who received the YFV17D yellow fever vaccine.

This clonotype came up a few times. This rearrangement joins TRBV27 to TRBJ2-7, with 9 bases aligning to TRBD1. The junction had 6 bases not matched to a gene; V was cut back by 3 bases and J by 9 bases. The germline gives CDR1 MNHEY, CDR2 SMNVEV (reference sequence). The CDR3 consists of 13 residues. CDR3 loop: CASSFGQGSRQYV. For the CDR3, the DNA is TGTGCCAGCAGTTTTGGACAGGGGAGTCGGCAGTACGTC.

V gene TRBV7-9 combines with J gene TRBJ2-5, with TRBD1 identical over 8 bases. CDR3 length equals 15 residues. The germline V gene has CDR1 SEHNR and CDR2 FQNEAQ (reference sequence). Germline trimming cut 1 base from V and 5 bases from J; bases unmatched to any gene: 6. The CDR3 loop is CASSLGTGLGETQYF. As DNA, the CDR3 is TGTGCCAGCAGCTTAGGGACAGGGCTCGGCGAGACCCAGTACTTC.

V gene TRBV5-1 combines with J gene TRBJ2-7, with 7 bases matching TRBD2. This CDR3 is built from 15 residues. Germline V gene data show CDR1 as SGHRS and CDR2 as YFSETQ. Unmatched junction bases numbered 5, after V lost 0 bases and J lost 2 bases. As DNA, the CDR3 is TGCGCCAGCAGCTTGGAGCTAGCGGCTCCCTACGAGCAGTACTTC. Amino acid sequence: CASSLELAAPYEQYF. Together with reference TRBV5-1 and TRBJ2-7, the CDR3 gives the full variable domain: KAGVTQTPRYLIKTRGQQVTLSCSPISGHRSVSWYQQTPGQGLQFLFEYFSETQRNKGNFPGRFSGRQFSNSRSEMNVSTLELGDSALYLCASSLELAAPYEQYFGPGTRLTVT.